This TCR beta chain appears in the sequencing data of a study of shared clonotypes between healthy human individuals. The study's findings and limits: Blood alone was sampled, and tissue repertoires likely differ. Despite large depth, rarefaction showed incomplete sorted-subset sequencing.

CD45RA-negative memory and CD45RA+ naive subsets were split from the CD4+ cells. Notes on this clone: The antigen remains undetermined.

Measured with immunoSEQ multiplex PCR; TCRdb has only the in-frame clones, and not every one. The repertoire includes about 980,000 clones, 76% of them detected once, and about 1.5% sits in the top ten. Germline-derived CDR1 and CDR2 are SGHAT and FQNNGV. With 4 bases removed from V and 2 bases from J, the gap between germline ends came to 12 bases. The CDR3 loop spans 15 amino acids. The chain couples TRBV11-2 to TRBJ2-1; D is possibly TRBD1 (6 bases). The sequencing input was memory CD4+ T cells sorted from blood. The subset is: CD45RA-negative fraction. The receptor was isolated from a man between 18 and 35 years old in good health. CDR3 coding DNA: TGTGCCAGCAGCTCCGGGACAAAGACCTACAATGAGCAGTTCTTC. Translation: CASSSGTKTYNEQFF.